These 30 T cell receptor beta chains share one sample of origin, sequenced in a study of PD-1 blockade in classical Hodgkin lymphoma. The protocol was immunoSEQ multiplex PCR, while the TCRdb copy is restricted to in-frame clones and leaves out a portion. This sample has fewer than 90,000 clones, with roughly 91% found just once. Every one of the patients relapsed after autologous stem cell transplantation (brentuximab vedotin exposure was variable). The sample was peripheral blood mononuclear cells (PBMCs), taken at baseline. These receptors came from a human donor with classical Hodgkin lymphoma.

The V and J genes are TRBV6-4 and TRBJ2-6; no reliable D call. This CDR3 spans 18 amino acids. The V end lost 0 bases, the J end lost 0 bases, and 12 bases lay between the germline ends. CDR1 is MRHNA and CDR2 is SNTAGT in the germline V gene. The DNA of the CDR3 is TGTGCCAGCAGTGACTCGCAGGCGACACCCTCTGGGGCCAACGTCCTGACTTTC. It specifies CASSDSQATPSGANVLTF.

The rearrangement uses TRBV7-6 and TRBJ1-2; 8 bases match TRBD1. Germline CDR1 reads SGHVS; CDR2 reads FNYEAQ. The CDR3 is made up of 15 amino acids. The ends lost 1 base at V and 8 bases at J; junction bases unmatched: 9. In nucleotides, the CDR3 is TGTGCCAGCAGCTTAGGCGGGGACAGGACCTCGGGCTACACCTTC. Translated: CASSLGGDRTSGYTF. Variable domain in full (rest from reference TRBV7-6 and TRBJ1-2): GAGVSQSPRYKVTKRGQDVALRCDPISGHVSLYWYRQALGQGPEFLTYFNYEAQQDKSGLPNDRFSAERPEGSISTLTIQRTEQRDSAMYRCASSLGGDRTSGYTFGSGTRLTVV.

Notes on this clone: Other DNA sequences in this specimen translate into the identical CDR3. The V and J genes are TRBV15 and TRBJ1-1; 10 positions match TRBD1. Germline values: CDR1 LNHNV, CDR2 YYDKDF (reference sequence). V was pared by 9 bases and J by 3 bases, with 7 bases of the junction left unmatched. This CDR3 is 14 amino acids long. CDR3 DNA sequence: TGTGCCACTAGCCTGACAGGGGGCCACACTGAAGCTTTCTTT. This translates into CATSLTGGHTEAFF.

The chain employs TRBV7-9 and TRBJ2-7; a weak D match, TRBD2 (6 bases). The V and J ends lost 5 bases and 3 bases respectively, with 11 bases between them. This CDR3 region has 13 residues. Germline V gene lookup returns CDR1 SEHNR and CDR2 FQNEAQ (reference sequence). The CDR3 DNA follows: TGTGCCAGCAGCCGGGGGTTAGGCTACGAGCAGTACTTC. It yields the protein CASSRGLGYEQYF. Looking up the rest from reference TRBV7-9 and TRBJ2-7 gives the full variable domain: DTGVSQNPRHKITKRGQNVTFRCDPISEHNRLYWYRQTLGQGPEFLTYFQNEAQLEKSRLLSDRFSAERPKGSFSTLEIQRTEQGDSAMYLCASSRGLGYEQYFGPGTRLTVT.

V is TRBV5-6 and J is TRBJ2-7; 10 nucleotides align to TRBD2. Trimming removed 1 base from V and 3 bases from J; junction bases left unmatched: 1. The CDR3 spans 14 residues. Per germline, CDR1 SGHDT and CDR2 YYEEEE. The CDR3 here is CASSLSSGGYEQYF. CDR3 sequence (DNA): TGTGCCAGCAGCTTGTCTAGCGGGGGCTACGAGCAGTACTTC.

This chain uses TRBV19 with TRBJ1-5; 7 positions agree with TRBD1. With 0 bases clipped from V and 0 bases from J, the junction kept 11 bases outside the gene matches. The length of the CDR3 is 19 residues. Germline assignment: CDR1 LNHDA and CDR2 SQIVND (reference sequence). CDR3 sequence: CASSIDLSGGTYSNQPQHF. Written as DNA, the CDR3 is TGTGCCAGTAGTATAGATCTATCAGGGGGAACCTATAGCAATCAGCCCCAGCATTTT.

The chain is built from TRBV6-4 and TRBJ2-1; TRBD1 matches 9 bases. This CDR3 has 16 amino acids. CDR1 MRHNA and CDR2 SNTAGT come from the germline V gene. With 5 bases clipped from V and 2 bases from J, the junction kept 7 bases outside the gene matches. This CDR3 is CASSPGTGNPYNEQFF. The CDR3 DNA reads TGTGCCAGCAGTCCCGGGACAGGGAACCCCTACAATGAGCAGTTCTTC.

This chain uses TRBV5-1 with TRBJ2-2; TRBD2 matches 11 bases. The V segment lost 1 base and the J segment 4 bases; nucleotides outside the gene matches: 3. The CDR3 consists of 16 residues. The germline V gene encodes CDR1 SGHRS and CDR2 YFSETQ. The CDR3: CASSLFTSGGTGELFF. In nucleotides, the CDR3 is TGCGCCAGCAGCTTGTTCACTAGCGGGGGCACCGGGGAGCTGTTTTTT.

The CDR3 protein is CASSLIGSSTDTQYF. In nucleotides, the CDR3 is TGTGCCAGCAGCCTCATAGGCTCTAGCACAGATACGCAGTATTTT. The J gene is TRBJ2-3, the V gene TRBV7-2; no clear D gene. Germline V gene data show CDR1 as SGHTA and CDR2 as FQGNSA. V was pared by 5 bases and J by 0 bases, with 12 bases between. This CDR3 contains 15 residues.

This chain links TRBV11-2 with TRBJ1-1; the D is unclear. The V gene lost 2 bases and the J gene lost 4 bases, with 11 bases spanning the gap. Germline values: CDR1 SGHAT, CDR2 FQNNGV. This CDR3 has 14 residues. The CDR3 sequence: CASSLTVRGTEAFF. CDR3 DNA sequence: TGTGCCAGCAGCTTAACCGTTCGGGGCACTGAAGCTTTCTTT.

This clone showed up just once. V is TRBV13 and J is TRBJ2-5; 10 nucleotides line up with TRBD2. Unmatched junction bases numbered 7, after V lost 2 bases and J lost 1 base. This CDR3 is built from 17 residues. Germline-derived CDR1 and CDR2 are PRHDT and FYEKMQ (reference sequence). The CDR3 nucleotides are TGTGCCAGCAGCTTACTCCCAAGCGGGAGGGCCCAAGAGACCCAGTACTTC. Translated, it gives CASSLLPSGRAQETQYF.

The V call is TRBV2, the J call TRBJ2-7, with D possibly matching TRBD1 (5 bases). Deletions cut 3 bases from V and 4 bases from J, with 13 bases between. The CDR3 has 14 amino acids. Germline V gene sequence: CDR1 SNHLY, CDR2 FYNNEI. CDR3 DNA sequence: TGTGCCAGCAGTGATGTAGGGGCGTCGTACGAGCAGTACTTC. The encoded protein is CASSDVGASYEQYF.

The J gene is TRBJ2-5, the V gene TRBV11-2; 7 positions agree with TRBD1. Germline-derived CDR1 and CDR2 are SGHAT and FQNNGV. This CDR3 comprises 16 residues. V lost 5 bases and J lost 1; bases outside the gene matches: 10. The DNA for the CDR3 is TGTGCCAGCAGCCAAATAACACCAGGGGGCCAAGAGACCCAGTACTTC. Its protein is CASSQITPGGQETQYF.

The V gene is TRBV27, the J gene TRBJ1-5, with 7 nucleotides matching TRBD1. CDR1 and CDR2 (germline): MNHEY, SMNVEV (reference sequence). The CDR3 is 15 amino acids. With V trimmed by 2 bases and J by 6 bases, 7 bases remained unmatched. The CDR3 DNA reads as TGTGCCAGCAGTTTAGAGGCAGGGGGGCGTCAGCCCCAGCATTTT. Its translation: CASSLEAGGRQPQHF.

The chain joins TRBV19 to TRBJ2-1; perhaps TRBD1 as D (6 bases). CDR1 and CDR2 (germline): LNHDA, SQIVND (reference sequence). The CDR3 covers 14 residues. The V end lost 7 bases, the J end lost 4 bases, and 14 bases lay between the germline ends. As DNA, the CDR3 is TGTGCCAGTAATTGGGGGACAAATTACAATGAGCAGTTCTTC. The encoded protein is CASNWGTNYNEQFF.

Only a few counts were recorded for this clone. The chain has TRBV5-3 and TRBJ2-7, with TRBD1 matching 9 bases. TRBV5-3 is labeled an ORF, and its function is uncertain. J gave up 2 bases and V 2 bases, and 2 bases lay outside the gene matches. The CDR3 runs 14 residues. In DNA form, the CDR3 reads TGTGCCAGAAGCTTTGGACAGGGGACCTACGAGCAGTACTTC. Protein sequence: CARSFGQGTYEQYF.

The chain couples TRBV19 to TRBJ2-1; D gene unclear. Germline CDR1 LNHDA, CDR2 SQIVND (reference sequence). V lost 4 bases, J lost 2 bases, and 12 bases lay in between. This CDR3 has 15 amino acids. This CDR3 is CASSKVPEAYNEQFF. In DNA form, the CDR3 reads TGTGCCAGTAGTAAGGTCCCAGAAGCCTACAATGAGCAGTTCTTC.

The rearrangement joins TRBV2 to TRBJ2-1, with 13 bases fitting TRBD2. V lost 4 bases, J lost 8 bases, and 5 bases stayed unmatched. Germline CDR1 is SNHLY and CDR2 is FYNNEI. The CDR3 spans 15 residues. CDR3 bases: TGTGCCAGCAGTGTGGGGACTAGCGGGACGGATGAGCAGTTCTTC. Protein sequence: CASSVGTSGTDEQFF. Full variable domain (rest looked up from reference TRBV2 and TRBJ2-1): EPEVTQTPSHQVTQMGQEVILRCVPISNHLYFYWYRQILGQKVEFLVSFYNNEISEKSEIFDDQFSVERPDGSNFTLKIRSTKLEDSAMYFCASSVGTSGTDEQFFGPGTRLTVL.

This clone has just one count. Here the CDR3 DNA reads TGTGCCAGCAGTTTATATCTAGGGGCGGGAATGGGGCAGTTCTTC. This encodes CASSLYLGAGMGQFF. V is TRBV27 and J is TRBJ2-1; D may be TRBD2 (6 bases). V lost 1 base to trimming and J lost 12 bases, with 19 bases between them. The length of the CDR3 is 15 residues. Germline loops: CDR1 MNHEY, CDR2 SMNVEV (reference sequence).

The chain is built from TRBV7-9 and TRBJ1-5; D is perhaps TRBD1 (5 bases). The CDR3 consists of 15 residues. V was cut by 1 base and J by 7 bases, with 14 bases left in between. Germline V gene data show CDR1 as SEHNR and CDR2 as FQNEAQ (reference sequence). CDR3: CASSLDGGTGQPQHF. The CDR3 nucleotides read TGTGCCAGCAGCTTAGACGGGGGGACGGGACAGCCCCAGCATTTT.

J is TRBJ2-1 and V is TRBV15; weak D call: TRBD2 (7 bases). Germline CDR1 is LNHNV and CDR2 is YYDKDF (reference sequence). The CDR3 is made up of 16 amino acids. The V end was cut by 0 bases, the J end by 6 bases, with 15 bases between. For the CDR3, the DNA is TGTGCCACCAGCAGAGAGCATTGGGAGGGGGTCAATGAGCAGTTCTTC. Protein sequence: CATSREHWEGVNEQFF. Together with reference TRBV15 and TRBJ2-1, the CDR3 gives the full variable domain: DAMVIQNPRYQVTQFGKPVTLSCSQTLNHNVMYWYQQKSSQAPKLLFHYYDKDFNNEADTPDNFQSRRPNTSFCFLDIRSPGLGDTAMYLCATSREHWEGVNEQFFGPGTRLTVL.

The V and J genes are TRBV29-1 and TRBJ2-3; D is uncertain. CDR1 SQVTM and CDR2 ANQGSEA come from the germline V gene. V lost 0 bases and J lost 7, with 11 bases in between. This CDR3 comprises 13 residues. The CDR3 loop is CSVEDMTVNTQYF. Written as DNA, the CDR3 is TGCAGCGTTGAAGACATGACGGTGAATACGCAGTATTTT.

The chain has TRBV2 and TRBJ2-1; 10 bases match TRBD2. Germline-derived CDR1 and CDR2 are SNHLY and FYNNEI. The CDR3 extends over 15 amino acids. J gave up 2 bases and V 6 bases, and 4 bases lay outside the gene matches. The CDR3 here is CASSPSGGAYNEQFF. The CDR3 DNA reads as TGTGCCAGCAGCCCAAGCGGGGGGGCCTACAATGAGCAGTTCTTC. The whole variable domain, remainder taken from reference TRBV2 and TRBJ2-1, is EPEVTQTPSHQVTQMGQEVILRCVPISNHLYFYWYRQILGQKVEFLVSFYNNEISEKSEIFDDQFSVERPDGSNFTLKIRSTKLEDSAMYFCASSPSGGAYNEQFFGPGTRLTVL.

The chain couples TRBV2 to TRBJ2-1; the D gene is possibly TRBD2 (6 bases). The V end lost 7 bases, the J end lost 9 bases, and 16 bases lay between the germline ends. This CDR3 comprises 13 residues. Germline V gene lookup returns CDR1 SNHLY and CDR2 FYNNEI. CDR3: CASTVGGLREQFF. As DNA, the CDR3 is TGTGCCAGCACGGTTGGTGGACTACGTGAGCAGTTCTTC.

The chain is built from TRBV28 and TRBJ2-2; 10 nucleotides agree with TRBD1. Losses at the gene ends were 6 bases for V and 3 bases for J; bases not matched to a gene: 4. The CDR3 contains 15 residues. Germline CDR1 reads MDHEN; CDR2 reads SYDVKM. For the CDR3, the DNA is TGTGCCAGCAGGACCGGACAGGGGGACACCGGGGAGCTGTTTTTT. This sequence encodes CASRTGQGDTGELFF.

The CDR3 loop is CAWSAGGTEAFF. The CDR3 bases are TGTGCCTGGAGTGCAGGGGGGACTGAAGCTTTCTTT. The V and J genes are TRBV30 and TRBJ1-1, with TRBD1 matching 7 bases. J was trimmed by 5 bases and V by 1 base; bases with no gene match: 1. CDR1 GTSNPN and CDR2 SVGIG come from the germline V gene (reference sequence). This CDR3 has 12 residues.

V gene TRBV28 combines with J gene TRBJ1-5, with unresolved D. The germline gives CDR1 MDHEN, CDR2 SYDVKM. CDR3 length equals 15 residues. V lost 3 bases and J 7 bases, leaving 16 bases between the germline ends. The CDR3, as DNA: TGTGCCAGCAGTTTGGACCCCTCACAGAGACAGCCCCAGCATTTT. It encodes CASSLDPSQRQPQHF.

The chain links TRBV27 to TRBJ2-3; weak D call: TRBD1 (5 bases). CDR1 and CDR2 (germline): MNHEY, SMNVEV (reference sequence). The CDR3 runs to 17 residues. With 4 bases removed from V and 4 bases from J, the gap between germline ends came to 21 bases. This CDR3 reads CASSSTDRALPADTQYF. CDR3 DNA: TGTGCCAGCAGTTCTACCGACAGAGCCCTACCGGCAGATACGCAGTATTTT.

The gene calls are TRBV18 and TRBJ1-4; D gene uncertain. The CDR3 contains 13 residues. Germline V lookup: CDR1 KGHSH, CDR2 LQKENI. V was shortened by 2 bases and J by 8 bases, with 9 bases between the two germline ends. DNA of the CDR3: TGTGCCAGCTCACCAGGTCTTCTAGAAAAACTGTTTTTT. Its protein is CASSPGLLEKLFF. The complete variable domain, with remaining parts taken from reference TRBV18 and TRBJ1-4, reads NAGVMQNPRHLVRRRGQEARLRCSPMKGHSHVYWYRQLPEEGLKFMVYLQKENIIDESGMPKERFSAEFPKEGPSILRIQQVVRGDSAAYFCASSPGLLEKLFFGSGTQLSVL.

This chain uses TRBV11-2 with TRBJ2-7; D might be TRBD2 (6 bases). CDR1 is SGHAT and CDR2 is FQNNGV in the germline V gene. The length of the CDR3 is 17 residues. Trimming removed 5 bases at V and 3 bases at J, with 23 bases between. The CDR3, as DNA: TGTGCCAGCAGCCCCCGACTAGTAAGTAAGGGGAGCTACGAGCAGTACTTC. Encoded protein: CASSPRLVSKGSYEQYF. The entire variable domain, with the rest obtained from reference TRBV11-2 and TRBJ2-7, is as follows: EAGVAQSPRYKIIEKRQSVAFWCNPISGHATLYWYQQILGQGPKLLIQFQNNGVVDDSQLPKDRFSAERLKGVDSTLKIQPAKLEDSAVYLCASSPRLVSKGSYEQYFGPGTRLTVT.